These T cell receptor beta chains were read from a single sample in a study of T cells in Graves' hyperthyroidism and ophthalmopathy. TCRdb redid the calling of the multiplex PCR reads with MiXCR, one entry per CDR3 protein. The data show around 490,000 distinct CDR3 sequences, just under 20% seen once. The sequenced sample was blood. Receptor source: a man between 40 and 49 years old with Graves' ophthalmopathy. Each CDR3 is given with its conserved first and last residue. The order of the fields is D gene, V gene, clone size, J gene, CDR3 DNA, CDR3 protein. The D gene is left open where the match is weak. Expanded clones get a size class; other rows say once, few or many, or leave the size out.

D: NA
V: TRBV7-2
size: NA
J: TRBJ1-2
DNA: TGTGCCAGCAGCTTAATGGACGCCGTTAACTATGGCTACACCTTC
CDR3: CASSLMDAVNYGYTF

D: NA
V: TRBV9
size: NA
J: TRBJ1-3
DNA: TGTGCCAGCAGCGTAGCTCCAGGGGTCGGAAACACCATATATTTT
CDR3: CASSVAPGVGNTIYF

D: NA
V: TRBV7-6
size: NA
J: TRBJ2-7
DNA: TGTGCCAGCAGCTTGGAGGATAGGGCCCACGAGCAGTACTTC
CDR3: CASSLEDRAHEQYF

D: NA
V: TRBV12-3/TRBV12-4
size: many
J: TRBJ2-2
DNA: TGTGCCAGCAGTTTGACCCCGGGGGGGGAGCTGTTTTTT
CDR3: CASSLTPGGELFF

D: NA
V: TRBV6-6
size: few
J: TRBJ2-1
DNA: TGTGCCAGCAGTTACCGGCAAGACAATGAGCAGTTCTTC
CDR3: CASSYRQDNEQFF

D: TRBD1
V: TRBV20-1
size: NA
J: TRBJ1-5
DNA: TGCAGTGCTAGAGCGACAGGGAATCAGCCCCAGCATTTT
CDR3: CSARATGNQPQHF

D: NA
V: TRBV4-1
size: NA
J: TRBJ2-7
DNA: TGCGCCAGCAGCCTTCCGGGCCGGGGGGAGCAGTACTTC
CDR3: CASSLPGRGEQYF

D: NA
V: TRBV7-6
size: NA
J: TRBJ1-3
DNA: TGTGCCAGCAGCTCCCCCTCTGCGGGAAACACCATATATTTT
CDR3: CASSSPSAGNTIYF

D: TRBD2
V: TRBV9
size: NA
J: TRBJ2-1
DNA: TGTGCCAGCAGCGTAGGGAAGAGCGGGAGGGCCCCATCCTACAATGAGCAGTTCTTC
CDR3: CASSVGKSGRAPSYNEQFF

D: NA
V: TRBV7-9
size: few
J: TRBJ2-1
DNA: TGTGCCAGCAGCCCAGGGACCATAGAATACAATGAGCAGTTCTTC
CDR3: CASSPGTIEYNEQFF

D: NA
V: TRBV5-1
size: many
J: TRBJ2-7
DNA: TGCGCCAGCAGCTCCGGACGGCAGCCCTACGAGCAGTACTTC
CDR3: CASSSGRQPYEQYF

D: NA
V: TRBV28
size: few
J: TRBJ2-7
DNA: TGTGCCAGCAGTTTAGGAGCGGCCGGTGGGGGCGAGCAGTACTTC
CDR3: CASSLGAAGGGEQYF

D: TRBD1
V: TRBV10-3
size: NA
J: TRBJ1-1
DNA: TGTGCCATCAGTGAGTCCCAGGGACAGGGACCCCCTGAAGCTTTCTTT
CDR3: CAISESQGQGPPEAFF

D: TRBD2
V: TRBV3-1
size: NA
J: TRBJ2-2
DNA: TGTGCCAGCAGCCCCCTAGGACTAGCGGCGAACACCGGGGAGCTGTTTTTT
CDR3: CASSPLGLAANTGELFF

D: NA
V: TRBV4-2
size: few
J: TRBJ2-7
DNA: TGTGCCAGCAGCCAAGAGGGAAGGGGTGAGGAGCAGTACTTC
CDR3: CASSQEGRGEEQYF

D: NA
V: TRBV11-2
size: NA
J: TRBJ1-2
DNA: TGTGCCAGCAGCCTCGAGGCCCCCTATGGCTACACCTTC
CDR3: CASSLEAPYGYTF

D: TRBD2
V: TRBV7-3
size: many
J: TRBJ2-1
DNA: TGTGCCAGCAGCTTAACACTAGCGGGCTACAATGAGCAGTTCTTC
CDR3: CASSLTLAGYNEQFF

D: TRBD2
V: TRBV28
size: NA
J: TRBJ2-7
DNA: TGTGCCAGCAGTTTATTGCTAGCGGGAGGATCCTACGAGCAGTACTTC
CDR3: CASSLLLAGGSYEQYF

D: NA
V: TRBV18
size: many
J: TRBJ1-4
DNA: TGTGCCAGCTCGGAACAGGGTGGTGAAAAACTGTTTTTT
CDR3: CASSEQGGEKLFF

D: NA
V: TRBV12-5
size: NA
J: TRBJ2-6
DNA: TGTGCTAGTGGTTCCCTCGAGGCCAACGTCCTGACTTTC
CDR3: CASGSLEANVLTF

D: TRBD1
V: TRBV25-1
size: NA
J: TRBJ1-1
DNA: TGTGCCAGCAGTGCATTACGGACAGGGGCCGGAGCTTTCTTT
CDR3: CASSALRTGAGAFF

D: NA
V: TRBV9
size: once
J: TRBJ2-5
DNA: TGTGCCAGCAGCCAGGGGAAGAGATTATATGAGACCCAGTACTTC
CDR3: CASSQGKRLYETQYF

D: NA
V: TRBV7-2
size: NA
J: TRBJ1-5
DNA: TGTGCCAGCAGCGCGCAGGGCAGTCATAGCAATCAGCCCCAGCATTTT
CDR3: CASSAQGSHSNQPQHF

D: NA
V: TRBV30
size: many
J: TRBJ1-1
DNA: TGTGCCTGGAGGCCAGGGTGGACTGAAGCTTTCTTT
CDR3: CAWRPGWTEAFF

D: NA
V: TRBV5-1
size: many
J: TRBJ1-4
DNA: TGCGCCAGCAGCTTGGCGGGTGAAAAACTGTTTTTT
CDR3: CASSLAGEKLFF

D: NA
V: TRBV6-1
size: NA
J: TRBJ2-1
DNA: TGTGCCAGCACCCAATCCCTCGCGAGCTCCTACAATGAGCAGTTCTTC
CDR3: CASTQSLASSYNEQFF

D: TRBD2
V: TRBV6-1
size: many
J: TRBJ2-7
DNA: TGTGCCAGCATCCAAGAGGGGGCGGGAGGGGGTTTCTACGAGCAGTACTTC
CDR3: CASIQEGAGGGFYEQYF

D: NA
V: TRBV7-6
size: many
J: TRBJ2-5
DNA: TGTGCCAGCGCCAGGGGTCGCCAAGAGACCCAGTACTTC
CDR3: CASARGRQETQYF

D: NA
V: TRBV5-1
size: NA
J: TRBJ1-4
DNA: TGCGCCAGCAGCTTCTCCGGTTCTAATGAAAAACTGTTTTTT
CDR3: CASSFSGSNEKLFF

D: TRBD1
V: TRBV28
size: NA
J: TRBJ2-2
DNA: TGTGCCAGCAACCTAGGGGGCTTGGTCGGGGAGCTGTTTTTT
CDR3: CASNLGGLVGELFF

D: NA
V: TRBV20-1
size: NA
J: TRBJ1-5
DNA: TGCAGTGCTAGGCAGAGTCAGCCCCAGCATTTT
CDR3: CSARQSQPQHF

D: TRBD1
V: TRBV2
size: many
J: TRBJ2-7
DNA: TGTGCCAGCAAGACAGGGAATCCACCCTACGAGCAGTACTTC
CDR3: CASKTGNPPYEQYF

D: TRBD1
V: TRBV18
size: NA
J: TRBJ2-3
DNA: TGTGCCAGCTCACCACTTGGACAGGGGTTTGGCACAGATACGCAGTATTTT
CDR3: CASSPLGQGFGTDTQYF

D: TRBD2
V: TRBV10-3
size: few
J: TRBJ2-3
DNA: TGTGCCATCTCCCTGAGGACTAGCGGTGATACGCAGTATTTT
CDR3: CAISLRTSGDTQYF

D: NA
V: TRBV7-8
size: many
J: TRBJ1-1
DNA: TGTGCCAGCAGCTTAAGCCGGGACCTGCGAGGAGGTGAAGCTTTCTTT
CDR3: CASSLSRDLRGGEAFF

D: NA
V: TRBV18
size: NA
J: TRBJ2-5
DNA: TGTGCCAGCTCACCACCGGCCCAGCGGGAGACCCAGTACTTC
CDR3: CASSPPAQRETQYF

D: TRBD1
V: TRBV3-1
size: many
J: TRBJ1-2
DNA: TGTGCCAGCAGCCTCGGGACAGTAGGCTACACCTTC
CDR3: CASSLGTVGYTF

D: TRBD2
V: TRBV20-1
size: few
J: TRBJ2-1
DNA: TGCAGTGCAACCTCCCCCTCGATGACTAGCGGGATGGGAAATGAGCAGTTCTTC
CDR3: CSATSPSMTSGMGNEQFF

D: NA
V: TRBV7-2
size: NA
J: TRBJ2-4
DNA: TGTGCCAGCAGATCTGGGAGAACGGGTAACATTCAGTACTTC
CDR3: CASRSGRTGNIQYF

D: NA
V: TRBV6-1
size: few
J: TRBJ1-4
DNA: TGTGCCAGCAGTGAGAATTCAGCCGGCAATGAAAAACTGTTTTTT
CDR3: CASSENSAGNEKLFF

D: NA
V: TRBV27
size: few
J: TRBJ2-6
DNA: TGTGCCAGCAGTCCCCTATTATCTGGGGCCAACGTCCTGACTTTC
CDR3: CASSPLLSGANVLTF

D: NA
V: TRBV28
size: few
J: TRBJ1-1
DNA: TGTGCCAGCCGTAGCTGGAGCGGGGTGAACACTGAAGCTTTCTTT
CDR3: CASRSWSGVNTEAFF